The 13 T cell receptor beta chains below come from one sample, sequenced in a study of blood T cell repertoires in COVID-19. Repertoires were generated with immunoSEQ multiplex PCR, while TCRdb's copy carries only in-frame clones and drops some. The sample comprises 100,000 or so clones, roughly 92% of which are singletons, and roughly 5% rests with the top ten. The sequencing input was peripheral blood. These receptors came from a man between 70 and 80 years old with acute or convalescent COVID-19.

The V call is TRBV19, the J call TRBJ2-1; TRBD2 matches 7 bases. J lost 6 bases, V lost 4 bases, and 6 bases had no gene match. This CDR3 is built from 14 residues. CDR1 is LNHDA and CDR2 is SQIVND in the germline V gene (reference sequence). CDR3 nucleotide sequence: TGTGCCAGTAGTAGCGGGGGTGTGATCAATGAGCAGTTCTTC. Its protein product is CASSSGGVINEQFF. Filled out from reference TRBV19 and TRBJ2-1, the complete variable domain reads DGGITQSPKYLFRKEGQNVTLSCEQNLNHDAMYWYRQDPGQGLRLIYYSQIVNDFQKGDIAEGYSVSREKKESFPLTVTSAQKNPTAFYLCASSSGGVINEQFFGPGTRLTVL.

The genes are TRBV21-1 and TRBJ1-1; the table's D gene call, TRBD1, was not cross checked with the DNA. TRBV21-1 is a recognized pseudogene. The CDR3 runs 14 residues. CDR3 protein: CASSKQVGDTEAFF. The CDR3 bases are TGTGCCAGCAGCAAACAAGTAGGGGACACTGAAGCTTTCTTT.

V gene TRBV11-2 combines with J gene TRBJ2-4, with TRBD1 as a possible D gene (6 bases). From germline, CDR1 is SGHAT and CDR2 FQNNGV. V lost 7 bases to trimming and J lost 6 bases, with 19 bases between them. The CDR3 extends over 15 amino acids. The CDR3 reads CASTPDRYPVNIQYF. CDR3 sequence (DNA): TGTGCCAGCACCCCCGACAGGTATCCTGTAAACATTCAGTACTTC.

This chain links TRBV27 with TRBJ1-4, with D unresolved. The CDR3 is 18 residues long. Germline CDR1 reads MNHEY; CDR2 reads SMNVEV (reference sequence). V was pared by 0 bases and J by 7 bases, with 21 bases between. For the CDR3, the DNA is TGTGCCAGCAGTTTATCTGGGCGGGTTCTCAAAATTAGTGAAAAACTGTTTTTT. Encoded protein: CASSLSGRVLKISEKLFF. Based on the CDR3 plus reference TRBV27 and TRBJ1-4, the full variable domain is EAQVTQNPRYLITVTGKKLTVTCSQNMNHEYMSWYRQDPGLGLRQIYYSMNVEVTDKGDVPEGYKVSRKEKRNFPLILESPSPNQTSLYFCASSLSGRVLKISEKLFFGSGTQLSVL.

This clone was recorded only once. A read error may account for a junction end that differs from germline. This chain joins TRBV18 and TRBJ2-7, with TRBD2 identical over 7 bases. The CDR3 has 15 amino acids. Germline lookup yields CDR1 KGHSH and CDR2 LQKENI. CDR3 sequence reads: CASSPLGGGSDEQYF. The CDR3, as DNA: TGTGCCAGCTCCCCACTTGGGGGGGGGTCGGACGAGCAGTACTTC.

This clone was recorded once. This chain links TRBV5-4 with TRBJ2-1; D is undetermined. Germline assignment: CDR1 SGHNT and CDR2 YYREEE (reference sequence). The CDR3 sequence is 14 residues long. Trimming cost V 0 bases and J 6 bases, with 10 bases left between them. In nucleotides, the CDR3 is TGTGCCAGCAGCTTGGAAGCGTTGCGCAATGAGCAGTTCTTC. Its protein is CASSLEALRNEQFF.

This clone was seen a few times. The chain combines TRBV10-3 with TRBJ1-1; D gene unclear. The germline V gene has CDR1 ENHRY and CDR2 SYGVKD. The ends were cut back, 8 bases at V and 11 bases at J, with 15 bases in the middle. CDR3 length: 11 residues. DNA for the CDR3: TGTGCCATCGCGACCCGGAGCGAGGCTTTCTTT. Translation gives CAIATRSEAFF.

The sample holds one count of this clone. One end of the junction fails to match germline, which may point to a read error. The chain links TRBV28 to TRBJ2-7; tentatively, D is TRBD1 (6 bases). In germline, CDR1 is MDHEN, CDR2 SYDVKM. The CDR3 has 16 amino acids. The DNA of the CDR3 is TGTGCCAGCCGTTTGTCCTGGGGGCTCCTTTCCTACGAGCAGTACTTC. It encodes CASRLSWGLLSYEQYF.

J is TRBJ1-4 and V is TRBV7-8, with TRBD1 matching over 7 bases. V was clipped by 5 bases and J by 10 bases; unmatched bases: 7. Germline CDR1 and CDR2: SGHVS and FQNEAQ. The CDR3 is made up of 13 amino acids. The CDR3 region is CASSTDRAGKLFF. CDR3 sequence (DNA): TGTGCCAGCAGCACAGACAGGGCGGGAAAACTGTTTTTT. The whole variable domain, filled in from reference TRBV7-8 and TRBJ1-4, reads GAGVSQSPRYKVAKRGQDVALRCDPISGHVSLFWYQQALGQGPEFLTYFQNEAQLDKSGLPSDRFFAERPEGSVSTLKIQRTQQEDSAVYLCASSTDRAGKLFFGSGTQLSVL.

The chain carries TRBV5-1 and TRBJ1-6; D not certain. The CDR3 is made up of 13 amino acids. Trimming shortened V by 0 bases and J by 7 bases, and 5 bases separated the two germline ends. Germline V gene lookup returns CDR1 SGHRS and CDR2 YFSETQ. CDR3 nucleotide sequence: TGCGCCAGCAGCTTGGTCGAGAATTCACCCCTCCACTTT. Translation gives CASSLVENSPLHF.

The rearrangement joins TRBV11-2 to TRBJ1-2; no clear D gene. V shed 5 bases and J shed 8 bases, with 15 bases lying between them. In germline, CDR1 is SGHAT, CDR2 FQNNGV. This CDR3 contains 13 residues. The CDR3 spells CASSPWVGSGYTF. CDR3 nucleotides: TGTGCCAGCAGCCCATGGGTAGGGAGCGGCTACACCTTC. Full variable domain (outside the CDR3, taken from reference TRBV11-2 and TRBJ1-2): EAGVAQSPRYKIIEKRQSVAFWCNPISGHATLYWYQQILGQGPKLLIQFQNNGVVDDSQLPKDRFSAERLKGVDSTLKIQPAKLEDSAVYLCASSPWVGSGYTFGSGTRLTVV.

The CDR3 region is CASSFYGETQYF. The CDR3 DNA is TGTGCCAGCAGCTTCTACGGAGAGACCCAGTACTTC. V and J are TRBV7-2 and TRBJ2-5; D is ambiguous. The CDR3 runs 12 residues. Trimming pared 3 bases from V and 4 bases from J, leaving 6 bases between. CDR1 and CDR2 (germline): SGHTA, FQGNSA.

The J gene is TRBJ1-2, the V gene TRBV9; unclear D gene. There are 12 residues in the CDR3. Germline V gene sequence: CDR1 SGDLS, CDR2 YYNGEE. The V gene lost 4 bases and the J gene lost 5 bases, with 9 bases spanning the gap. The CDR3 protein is CASSSGGYGYTF. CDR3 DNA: TGTGCCAGCAGCTCCGGCGGTTATGGCTACACCTTC.